The entry that follows covers one TCR beta chain sequence. Assay used: immunoSEQ multiplex PCR; TCRdb lists only in-frame clones, some missing. The sample includes 350,000 or so clones, approximately 91% of them seen just once. This entry belongs to a study of blood T cell repertoires in COVID-19. The V end was cut by 10 bases, the J end by 0 bases, with 12 bases between. The CDR3 runs 14 residues. Germline lookup yields CDR1 MDHEN and CDR2 SYDVKM. This sequence joins TRBV28 and TRBJ1-4; D unclear. This TCR derives from a young woman who had been exposed to COVID-19. The sequenced sample was PBMCs or T cells enriched from blood (not recorded which). The CDR3 DNA sequence: TGTGCCATCCGGAACTATGCAACTAATGAAAAACTGTTTTTT. Amino acid sequence: CAIRNYATNEKLFF.